This TCR beta chain is drawn from a study of shared clonotypes between healthy human individuals. Unsorted PBMC replicate PCRs drew on roughly 290 ng DNA, representing tens of thousands of T cell genomes. Sequencing was performed with immunoSEQ multiplex PCR; in TCRdb, only in-frame clones are kept and a portion is missing. The sample consists of about 510,000 clones, about 79% of them appearing once. The healthy adult donors were HIV-negative and reported no recent acute infections or vaccinations. Donors, without exception, were Caucasian adults residing in Nashville, Tennessee. Only a few counts were recorded for this clone. Sequencing was done on a sample of PBMCs. The sequence was obtained from a woman in her thirties or forties in good health. Some clones in this sample may be carry-over from other donors' samples.

The CDR3 DNA is TGTGCCTGGAGCAGAGGCAATGGAAACACCATATATTTT. Translation: CAWSRGNGNTIYF. This sequence joins TRBV30 and TRBJ1-3, with D uncertain. This CDR3 has 13 residues. Germline-derived CDR1 and CDR2 are GTSNPN and SVGIG (reference sequence). The ends were cut back, 3 bases at V and 3 bases at J, with 9 bases in the middle.